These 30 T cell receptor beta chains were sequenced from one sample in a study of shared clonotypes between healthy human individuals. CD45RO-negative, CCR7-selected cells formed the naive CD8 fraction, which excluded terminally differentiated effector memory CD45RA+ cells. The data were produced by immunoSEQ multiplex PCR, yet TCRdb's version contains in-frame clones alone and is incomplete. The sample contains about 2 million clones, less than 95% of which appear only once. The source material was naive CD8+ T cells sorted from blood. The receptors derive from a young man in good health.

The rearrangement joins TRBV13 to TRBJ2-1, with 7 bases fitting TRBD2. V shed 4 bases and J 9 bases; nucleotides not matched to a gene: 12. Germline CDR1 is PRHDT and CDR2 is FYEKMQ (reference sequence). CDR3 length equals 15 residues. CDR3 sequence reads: CASSSNGLDWSEQFF. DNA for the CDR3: TGTGCCAGCAGCTCCAACGGACTAGATTGGAGTGAGCAGTTCTTC.

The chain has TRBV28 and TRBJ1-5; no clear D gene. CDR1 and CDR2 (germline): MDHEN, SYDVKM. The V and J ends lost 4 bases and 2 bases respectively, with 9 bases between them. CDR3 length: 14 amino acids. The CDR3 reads CASSYPEGNQPQHF. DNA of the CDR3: TGTGCCAGCAGTTACCCGGAGGGCAATCAGCCCCAGCATTTT.

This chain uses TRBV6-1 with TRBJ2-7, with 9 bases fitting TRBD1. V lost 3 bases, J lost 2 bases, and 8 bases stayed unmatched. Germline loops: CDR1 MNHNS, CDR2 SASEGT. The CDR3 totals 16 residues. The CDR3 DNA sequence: TGTGCCAGCAGTGACTTAGACAGGGGGATGACCTACGAGCAGTACTTC. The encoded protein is CASSDLDRGMTYEQYF.

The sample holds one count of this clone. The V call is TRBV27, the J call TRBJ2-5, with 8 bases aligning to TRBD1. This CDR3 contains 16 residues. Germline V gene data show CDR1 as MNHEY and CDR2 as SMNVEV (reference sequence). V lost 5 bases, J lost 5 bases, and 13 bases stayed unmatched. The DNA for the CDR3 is TGTGCCAGCAGTCCTTCGACAGGGGAGGCTCCGGAGACCCAGTACTTC. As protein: CASSPSTGEAPETQYF.

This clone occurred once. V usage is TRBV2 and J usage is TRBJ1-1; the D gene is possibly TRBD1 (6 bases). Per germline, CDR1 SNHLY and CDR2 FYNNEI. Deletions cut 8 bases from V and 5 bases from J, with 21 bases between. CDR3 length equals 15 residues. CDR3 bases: TGTGCCAGCGGGATAACAGGGCGGGGCGAGACTGAAGCTTTCTTT. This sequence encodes CASGITGRGETEAFF. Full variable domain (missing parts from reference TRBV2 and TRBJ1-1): EPEVTQTPSHQVTQMGQEVILRCVPISNHLYFYWYRQILGQKVEFLVSFYNNEISEKSEIFDDQFSVERPDGSNFTLKIRSTKLEDSAMYFCASGITGRGETEAFFGQGTRLTVV.

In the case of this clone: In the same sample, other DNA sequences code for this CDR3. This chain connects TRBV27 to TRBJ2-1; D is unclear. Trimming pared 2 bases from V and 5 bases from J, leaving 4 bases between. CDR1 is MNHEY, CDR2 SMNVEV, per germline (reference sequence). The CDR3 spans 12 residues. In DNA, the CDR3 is TGTGCCAGCAGTTTAAGGGACAATGAGCAGTTCTTC. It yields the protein CASSLRDNEQFF.

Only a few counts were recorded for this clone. For the CDR3, the DNA is TGCGCCAGCAGCCAAGATCGGACAATGAACACTGAAGCTTTCTTT. Protein sequence: CASSQDRTMNTEAFF. This chain uses TRBV4-3 with TRBJ1-1, with D possibly matching TRBD1 (5 bases). The CDR3 has 15 residues. Germline CDR1 LGHNA, CDR2 YSLEER. V lost 0 bases and J lost 0, with 8 bases in between.

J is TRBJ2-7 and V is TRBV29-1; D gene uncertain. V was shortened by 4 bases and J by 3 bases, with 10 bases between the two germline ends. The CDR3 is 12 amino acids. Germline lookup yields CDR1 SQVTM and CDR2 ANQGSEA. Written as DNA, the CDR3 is TGCAGCGTTGCGGACGCCGGCTACGAGCAGTACTTC. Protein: CSVADAGYEQYF.

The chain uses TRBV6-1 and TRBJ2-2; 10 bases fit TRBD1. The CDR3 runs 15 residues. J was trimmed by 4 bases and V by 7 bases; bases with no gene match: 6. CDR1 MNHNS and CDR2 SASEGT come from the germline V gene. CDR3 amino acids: CASMRDRGGTGELFF. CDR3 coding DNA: TGTGCCAGCATGCGGGACAGGGGAGGCACCGGGGAGCTGTTTTTT.

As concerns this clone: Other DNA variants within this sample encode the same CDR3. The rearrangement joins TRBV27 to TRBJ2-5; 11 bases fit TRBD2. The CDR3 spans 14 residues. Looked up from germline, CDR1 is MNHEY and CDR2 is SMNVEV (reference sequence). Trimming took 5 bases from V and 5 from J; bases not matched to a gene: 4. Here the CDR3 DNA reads TGTGCCAGCAGTCCAGGGACTAGCGGTGAGACCCAGTACTTC. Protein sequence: CASSPGTSGETQYF.

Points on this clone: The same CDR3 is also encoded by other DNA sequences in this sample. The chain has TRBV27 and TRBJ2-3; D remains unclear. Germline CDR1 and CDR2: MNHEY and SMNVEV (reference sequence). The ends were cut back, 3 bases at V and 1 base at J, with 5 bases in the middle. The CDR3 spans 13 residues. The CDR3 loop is CASSFRGTDTQYF. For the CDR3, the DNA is TGTGCCAGCAGTTTTAGGGGCACAGATACGCAGTATTTT.

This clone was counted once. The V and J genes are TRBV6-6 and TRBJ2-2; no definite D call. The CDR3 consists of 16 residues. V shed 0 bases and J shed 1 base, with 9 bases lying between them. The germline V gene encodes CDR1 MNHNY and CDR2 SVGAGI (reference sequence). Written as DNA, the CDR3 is TGTGCCAGCAGTTACTCGTTGGCAGAGAACACCGGGGAGCTGTTTTTT. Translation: CASSYSLAENTGELFF.

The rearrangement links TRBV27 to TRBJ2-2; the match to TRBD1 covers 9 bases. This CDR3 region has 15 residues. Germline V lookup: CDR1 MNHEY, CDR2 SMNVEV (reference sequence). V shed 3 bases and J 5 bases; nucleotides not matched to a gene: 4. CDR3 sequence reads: CASSFGTGTTGELFF. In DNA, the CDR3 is TGTGCCAGCAGTTTTGGGACAGGGACAACCGGGGAGCTGTTTTTT.

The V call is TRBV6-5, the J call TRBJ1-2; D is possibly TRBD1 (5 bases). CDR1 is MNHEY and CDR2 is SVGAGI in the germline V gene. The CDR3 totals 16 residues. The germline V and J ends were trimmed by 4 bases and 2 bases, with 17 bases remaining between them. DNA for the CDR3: TGTGCCAGCAGTTCTAGGGAGGAGGGGTTAAACTATGGCTACACCTTC. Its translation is CASSSREEGLNYGYTF.

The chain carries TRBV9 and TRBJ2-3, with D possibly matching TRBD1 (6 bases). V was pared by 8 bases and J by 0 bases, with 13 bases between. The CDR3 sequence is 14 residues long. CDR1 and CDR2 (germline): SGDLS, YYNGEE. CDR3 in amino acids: CARGAAGSTDTQYF. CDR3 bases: TGTGCCAGGGGGGCAGCAGGGAGCACAGATACGCAGTATTTT.

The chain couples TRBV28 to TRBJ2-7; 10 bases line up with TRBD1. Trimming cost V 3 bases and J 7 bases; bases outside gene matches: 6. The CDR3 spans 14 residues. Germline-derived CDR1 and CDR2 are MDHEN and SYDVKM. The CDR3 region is CASSFETGGKEQYF. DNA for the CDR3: TGTGCCAGCAGTTTTGAGACAGGGGGCAAGGAGCAGTACTTC.

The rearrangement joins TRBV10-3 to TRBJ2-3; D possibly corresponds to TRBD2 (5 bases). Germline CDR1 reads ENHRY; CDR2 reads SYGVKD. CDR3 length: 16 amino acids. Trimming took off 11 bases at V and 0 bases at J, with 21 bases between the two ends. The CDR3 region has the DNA TGTGCCGCCTCGGCCGGGGTTCATGCTAGCACAGATACGCAGTATTTT. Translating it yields CAASAGVHASTDTQYF.

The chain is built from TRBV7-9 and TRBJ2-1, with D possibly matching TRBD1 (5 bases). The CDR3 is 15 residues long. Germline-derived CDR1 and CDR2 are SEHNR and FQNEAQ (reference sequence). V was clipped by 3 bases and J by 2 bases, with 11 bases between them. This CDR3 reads CASSFAQVPYNEQFF. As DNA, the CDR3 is TGTGCCAGCAGCTTTGCACAGGTCCCCTACAATGAGCAGTTCTTC.

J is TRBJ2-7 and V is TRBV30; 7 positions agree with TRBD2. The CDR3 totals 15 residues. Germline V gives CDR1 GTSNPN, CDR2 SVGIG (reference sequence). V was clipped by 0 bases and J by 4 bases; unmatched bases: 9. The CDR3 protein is CAWSVQVGGGYEQYF. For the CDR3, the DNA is TGTGCCTGGAGTGTACAGGTTGGGGGGGGGTACGAGCAGTACTTC.

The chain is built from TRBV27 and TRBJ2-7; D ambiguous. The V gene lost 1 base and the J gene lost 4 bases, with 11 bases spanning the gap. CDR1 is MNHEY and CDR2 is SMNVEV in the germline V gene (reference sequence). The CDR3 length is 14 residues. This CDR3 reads CASSLWADTYEQYF. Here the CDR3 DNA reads TGTGCCAGCAGTTTATGGGCAGATACGTACGAGCAGTACTTC.

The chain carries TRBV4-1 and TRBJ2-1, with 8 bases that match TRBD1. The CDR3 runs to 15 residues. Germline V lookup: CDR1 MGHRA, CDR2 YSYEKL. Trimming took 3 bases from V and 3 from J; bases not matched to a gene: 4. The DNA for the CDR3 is TGCGCCAGCAGCCACCGGGACAGGAGCTACAATGAGCAGTTCTTC. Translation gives CASSHRDRSYNEQFF.

This chain's CDR3 is CASSPKAGVSPLHF. The CDR3 nucleotides read TGTGCCAGCAGCCCCAAGGCGGGCGTATCACCCCTCCACTTT. V usage is TRBV6-4 and J usage is TRBJ1-6; unclear D gene. Germline values: CDR1 MRHNA, CDR2 SNTAGT. V was cut by 6 bases and J by 10 bases, with 16 bases left in between. The CDR3 has 14 amino acids.

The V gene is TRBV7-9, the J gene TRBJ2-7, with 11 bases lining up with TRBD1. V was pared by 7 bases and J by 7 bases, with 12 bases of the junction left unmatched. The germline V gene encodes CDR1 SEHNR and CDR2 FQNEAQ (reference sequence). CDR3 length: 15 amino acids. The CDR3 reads CASMLGGQGALEQYF. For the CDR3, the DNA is TGTGCCAGCATGCTTGGAGGACAGGGGGCGCTTGAGCAGTACTTC.

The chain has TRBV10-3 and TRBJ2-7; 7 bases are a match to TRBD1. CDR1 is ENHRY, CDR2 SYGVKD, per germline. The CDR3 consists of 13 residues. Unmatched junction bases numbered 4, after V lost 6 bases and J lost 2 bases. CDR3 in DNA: TGTGCCATCAGCAACAGGGGACCCTACGAGCAGTACTTC. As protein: CAISNRGPYEQYF.

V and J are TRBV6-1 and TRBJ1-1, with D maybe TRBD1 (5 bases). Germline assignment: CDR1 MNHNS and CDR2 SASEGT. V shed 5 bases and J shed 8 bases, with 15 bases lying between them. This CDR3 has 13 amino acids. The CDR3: CASSPQKRTEAFF. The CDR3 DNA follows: TGTGCCAGCAGTCCACAAAAACGGACAGAAGCTTTCTTT.

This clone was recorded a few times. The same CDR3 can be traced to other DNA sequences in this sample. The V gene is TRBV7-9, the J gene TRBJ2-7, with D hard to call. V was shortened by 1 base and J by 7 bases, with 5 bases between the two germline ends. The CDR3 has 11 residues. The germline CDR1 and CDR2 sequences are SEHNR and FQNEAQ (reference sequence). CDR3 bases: TGTGCCAGCAGCTTAGGGGCAGAGCAGTACTTC. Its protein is CASSLGAEQYF.

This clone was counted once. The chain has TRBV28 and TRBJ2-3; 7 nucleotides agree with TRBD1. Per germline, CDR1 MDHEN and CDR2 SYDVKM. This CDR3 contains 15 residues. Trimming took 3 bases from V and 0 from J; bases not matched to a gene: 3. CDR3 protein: CASSLTGISTDTQYF. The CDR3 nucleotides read TGTGCCAGCAGTTTGACAGGGATTAGCACAGATACGCAGTATTTT.

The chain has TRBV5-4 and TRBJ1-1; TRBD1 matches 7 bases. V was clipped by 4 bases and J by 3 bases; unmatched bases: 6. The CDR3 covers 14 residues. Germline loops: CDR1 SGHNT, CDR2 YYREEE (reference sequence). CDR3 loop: CASSPTGRDTEAFF. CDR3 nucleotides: TGTGCCAGCAGCCCGACAGGGAGGGACACTGAAGCTTTCTTT.

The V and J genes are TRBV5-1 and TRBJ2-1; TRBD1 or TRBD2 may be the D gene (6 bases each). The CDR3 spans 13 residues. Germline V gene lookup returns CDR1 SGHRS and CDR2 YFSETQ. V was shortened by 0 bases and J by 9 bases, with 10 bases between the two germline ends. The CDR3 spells CASSLVRGGEQFF. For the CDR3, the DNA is TGCGCCAGCAGCTTGGTCAGGGGAGGTGAGCAGTTCTTC.

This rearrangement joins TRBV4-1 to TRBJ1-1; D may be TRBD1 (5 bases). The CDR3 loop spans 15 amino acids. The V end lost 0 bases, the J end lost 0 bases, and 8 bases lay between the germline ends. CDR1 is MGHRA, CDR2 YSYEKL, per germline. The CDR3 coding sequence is TGCGCCAGCAGCCAAGAGGGACCCATGAACACTGAAGCTTTCTTT. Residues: CASSQEGPMNTEAFF.